This TCR beta chain was identified in a study of response to subunit inactivated influenza vaccine. Study results and limitations: The authors suggested that every seasonal influenza vaccination recruits few new T cells.

TCRdb re-derived calls from the RT-PCR reads in MiXCR, one entry per CDR3 protein. The sample lists some 500,000 distinct CDR3 sequences, 13% seen once, with less than 15% in the top ten. As for this clonotype: Its matching antigen is unknown.

The CDR3 sequence is 13 residues long. Germline loops: CDR1 SQVTM, CDR2 ANQGSEA. V was trimmed by 7 bases and J by 0 bases, leaving 11 bases between them. V and J are TRBV29-1 and TRBJ2-3; no definite D call. Specimen: PBMCs from blood, collected 45 days after vaccination. The source of this sequence is a man in his fifties or sixties who received an inactivated influenza vaccine. This chain's CDR3 is CSAVCRSTDTQYF. In DNA form, the CDR3 reads TGCAGCGCCGTTTGTCGTAGCACAGATACGCAGTATTTT.